This T cell receptor beta chain was found in a study of CD8+ T cells in alopecia areata. General observations from the study: Greater clonality was observed in lesional scalp samples, especially alopecia totalis/universalis, versus normal scalp. Sequencing of scalp samples also captures resident alphabeta T cells of normal skin.

The sample's treatment: oral pan-JAK inhibitor, 5-10 mg twice daily. Germline CDR1 is SGDLS and CDR2 is YYNGEE. Trimming took 3 bases from V and 4 from J; bases not matched to a gene: 7. The CDR3 has 16 amino acids. This clone was recorded a few times. Its antigen is still unknown. cDNA prepared by RNA extraction and subsequent reverse transcription served as the template for sequencing. Some clones are missing from TCRdb's copy, which holds only in-frame ones; the method was immunoSEQ multiplex PCR. The table includes over 250,000 clones, 60% detected once. This clonotype was sampled from a human donor with alopecia areata. The chain links TRBV9 to TRBJ2-3; TRBD2 agrees at 11 bases. The sample here was CD4+ T cells sorted from blood, taken at approximately week 52, from a patient treated with tofacitinib. The CDR3, as DNA: TGTGCCAGCAGCGCCCCGACTAGCGGGGACTCAGATACGCAGTATTTT. It codes for CASSAPTSGDSDTQYF.